Each of the 21 T cell receptor beta chains below was sequenced from the same sample in a study of neoadjuvant nivolumab and ipilimumab in lung cancer. Sequenced by immunoSEQ multiplex PCR; TCRdb stores in-frame clones only, minus some. This sample has 10,000 to 15,000 clones, with roughly 75% found just once. Sequencing used peripheral blood, obtained after neoadjuvant nivolumab, alone or with ipilimumab, at or shortly before surgery. The receptors stem from an adult with non-small cell lung cancer.

The rearrangement joins TRBV5-6 to TRBJ1-2; D is unclear. The CDR3 spans 12 residues. The germline V gene encodes CDR1 SGHDT and CDR2 YYEEEE. V gave up 1 base and J gave up 2 bases, with 3 bases separating them. CDR3 coding DNA: TGTGCCAGCAGCTTGATCAACTATGGCTACACCTTC. Encoded protein: CASSLINYGYTF.

A single count supports this clone. CDR3 loop: CASSLGIDSNQPQHF. The CDR3 DNA reads TGTGCCAGCTCACTCGGAATAGATAGCAATCAGCCCCAGCATTTT. The V call is TRBV18, the J call TRBJ1-5; D unclear. The V end lost 4 bases, the J end lost 0 bases, and 10 bases lay between the germline ends. The CDR3 extends over 15 amino acids. Germline V gene sequence: CDR1 KGHSH, CDR2 LQKENI.

The chain links TRBV11-1 to TRBJ2-7; D perhaps matches TRBD1 (6 bases). V was shortened by 4 bases and J by 6 bases, with 16 bases between the two germline ends. The V gene's germline CDR1 is SGHAT and CDR2 FQDESV (reference sequence). CDR3 length: 14 amino acids. This CDR3 is CASSSRRTEGEQYF. In DNA, the CDR3 is TGTGCCAGCAGCTCTCGGCGGACAGAGGGCGAGCAGTACTTC.

This clone was counted at least ten times. The chain is built from TRBV7-9 and TRBJ2-7; D is ambiguous. Germline values: CDR1 SEHNR, CDR2 FQNEAQ (reference sequence). The CDR3 runs to 15 residues. V shed 0 bases and J shed 7 bases, with 16 bases lying between them. The DNA of the CDR3 is TGTGCCAGCAGCTTAGCTCGGTTAGGTTTGGGTGAGCAGTACTTC. Translated: CASSLARLGLGEQYF. Full variable domain (missing parts from reference TRBV7-9 and TRBJ2-7): DTGVSQNPRHKITKRGQNVTFRCDPISEHNRLYWYRQTLGQGPEFLTYFQNEAQLEKSRLLSDRFSAERPKGSFSTLEIQRTEQGDSAMYLCASSLARLGLGEQYFGPGTRLTVT.

The V gene is TRBV30, the J gene TRBJ1-1; a weak D match, TRBD1 (6 bases). Trimming stripped 5 bases from V and 10 bases from J, with 20 bases between. This CDR3 region has 13 residues. CDR1 and CDR2 (germline): GTSNPN, SVGIG (reference sequence). As DNA, the CDR3 is TGTGCCTGGCACAGGGTTTTGATGGGATTAGCTTTCTTT. Its protein product is CAWHRVLMGLAFF.

The CDR3 DNA reads TGTGCCAGCAGCTTAACTGCCTTGAACACTGAAGCTTTCTTT. Protein: CASSLTALNTEAFF. V gene TRBV7-2 combines with J gene TRBJ1-1; D is uncertain. Per germline, CDR1 SGHTA and CDR2 FQGNSA. Deletions cut 2 bases from V and 0 bases from J, with 7 bases between. This CDR3 is 14 amino acids long.

In this sample, this clone turned up a few times. The genes are TRBV29-1 and TRBJ2-7, with D possibly matching TRBD1 (6 bases). CDR3 length: 11 residues. Germline CDR1 is SQVTM and CDR2 is ANQGSEA. The ends were cut back, 3 bases at V and 3 bases at J, with 6 bases in the middle. The CDR3 region is CSVDRGYEQYF. The CDR3 DNA is TGCAGCGTTGACAGGGGCTACGAGCAGTACTTC.

V is TRBV18 and J is TRBJ1-4, with no clear D. Germline V lookup: CDR1 KGHSH, CDR2 LQKENI. CDR3 length: 15 residues. Between the trimmed V and J ends, which lost 2 bases and 7 bases, there was a span of 14 bases. CDR3 sequence reads: CASSPGRGSSEKLFF. DNA of the CDR3: TGTGCCAGCTCACCAGGGAGAGGGAGCAGTGAAAAACTGTTTTTT. Complete variable domain (other parts from reference TRBV18 and TRBJ1-4): NAGVMQNPRHLVRRRGQEARLRCSPMKGHSHVYWYRQLPEEGLKFMVYLQKENIIDESGMPKERFSAEFPKEGPSILRIQQVVRGDSAAYFCASSPGRGSSEKLFFGSGTQLSVL.

The chain joins TRBV5-1 to TRBJ1-2, with D unclear. The CDR3 spans 15 residues. The germline gives CDR1 SGHRS, CDR2 YFSETQ. V gave up 0 bases and J gave up 1 base, with 10 bases separating them. CDR3 DNA: TGCGCCAGCAGCTTGGACACCTATAATAACTATGGCTACACCTTC. It codes for CASSLDTYNNYGYTF.

This clone was counted a single time. The V gene is TRBV4-2, the J gene TRBJ1-2; D uncertain. The V gene's germline CDR1 is LGHNA and CDR2 YNFKEQ. The germline V and J ends were trimmed by 4 bases and 6 bases, with 9 bases remaining between them. CDR3 size: 12 residues. The CDR3 nucleotides read TGTGCCAGCAGCCGTGAGGAAAATGGCTACACCTTC. Its translation is CASSREENGYTF.

The rearrangement links TRBV7-8 to TRBJ2-1; the D is unclear. From germline, CDR1 is SGHVS and CDR2 FQNEAQ. The CDR3 has 16 residues. V was pared by 5 bases and J by 5 bases, with 19 bases between. As DNA, the CDR3 is TGTGCCAGCAGCGGGCCGGACGGGTGGTTTGACAATGAGCAGTTCTTC. Its translation is CASSGPDGWFDNEQFF.

V usage is TRBV5-1 and J usage is TRBJ2-5; tentatively, D is TRBD2 (5 bases). The CDR3 is made up of 15 amino acids. The germline gives CDR1 SGHRS, CDR2 YFSETQ. V lost 1 base to trimming and J lost 3 bases, with 13 bases between them. CDR3 sequence reads: CASSLLAAWEETQYF. The CDR3 nucleotides read TGCGCCAGCAGCTTGCTAGCAGCTTGGGAAGAGACCCAGTACTTC.

The chain recombines TRBV7-9 with TRBJ2-1; D is perhaps TRBD2 (5 bases). This CDR3 region has 15 residues. Germline V lookup: CDR1 SEHNR, CDR2 FQNEAQ (reference sequence). Trimming left V 1 base short and J 4 bases short, with 11 bases between. The CDR3 is CASSLDQAVYNEQFF. The DNA for the CDR3 is TGTGCCAGCAGCTTAGACCAAGCGGTTTACAATGAGCAGTTCTTC.

The rearrangement links TRBV7-2 to TRBJ1-1; D gene ambiguous. The CDR3 has 13 residues. Trimming stripped 1 base from V and 11 bases from J, with 14 bases between. CDR1 is SGHTA and CDR2 is FQGNSA in the germline V gene. CDR3 in amino acids: CASSLDGIGRAFF. DNA of the CDR3: TGTGCCAGCAGCTTAGATGGAATAGGGCGGGCTTTCTTT.

There are a few counts of this clone. The chain carries TRBV11-2 and TRBJ1-2; D is undetermined. Germline V gene data show CDR1 as SGHAT and CDR2 as FQNNGV. Trimming removed 1 base at V and 2 bases at J, with 8 bases between. There are 14 residues in the CDR3. In DNA, the CDR3 is TGTGCCAGCAGCTTAGGGGTAGGCAACTATGGCTACACCTTC. Protein sequence: CASSLGVGNYGYTF.

This chain joins TRBV29-1 and TRBJ1-1, with TRBD1 identical over 7 bases. V dropped 6 bases and J dropped 5; count of bases not matched to a gene: 9. Germline assignment: CDR1 SQVTM and CDR2 ANQGSEA. The CDR3 is made up of 13 amino acids. CDR3 sequence: CSVTTGLRTEAFF. The CDR3 DNA reads as TGCAGCGTCACGACAGGGCTAAGGACTGAAGCTTTCTTT.

For the CDR3, the DNA is TGCGCCAGCAGTACCGGGACAGCACCCGCCGTCTCTGGGGCCAACGTCCTGACTTTC. Translated: CASSTGTAPAVSGANVLTF. This chain joins TRBV10-2 and TRBJ2-6, with 7 bases that match TRBD1. This CDR3 is built from 19 residues. V lost 5 bases and J lost 0; bases outside the gene matches: 13. The germline CDR1 and CDR2 sequences are WSHSY and SAAADI.

The rearrangement joins TRBV12-5 to TRBJ2-7, with a possible D match to TRBD1 (6 bases). Trimming cost V 3 bases and J 2 bases, with 14 bases left between them. The length of the CDR3 is 15 residues. Germline values: CDR1 LGHNT, CDR2 FRNRAP. The CDR3 DNA is TGTGCTAGTGGTTTAGACAGGAAGAATCCCTACGAGCAGTACTTC. This sequence encodes CASGLDRKNPYEQYF.

This clone was seen a few times. This chain uses TRBV9 with TRBJ2-5; 7 nucleotides agree with TRBD2. CDR3 length: 15 residues. V lost 0 bases to trimming and J lost 5 bases; unmatched junction nucleotides: 7. Germline V gives CDR1 SGDLS, CDR2 YYNGEE. The CDR3 spells CASSVGGRASETQYF. In nucleotides, the CDR3 is TGTGCCAGCAGCGTAGGAGGGAGGGCCTCGGAGACCCAGTACTTC. The full variable domain, completed using reference TRBV9 and TRBJ2-5, is DSGVTQTPKHLITATGQRVTLRCSPRSGDLSVYWYQQSLDQGLQFLIQYYNGEERAKGNILERFSAQQFPDLHSELNLSSLELGDSALYFCASSVGGRASETQYFGPGTRLLVL.

The chain uses TRBV7-2 and TRBJ2-7, with 7 bases identical to TRBD1. The CDR3 contains 14 residues. The V gene's germline CDR1 is SGHTA and CDR2 FQGNSA. The junction had 5 bases not matched to a gene; V was cut back by 5 bases and J by 1 base. The CDR3 is CASSGQVTSYEQYF. For the CDR3, the DNA is TGTGCCAGCAGCGGACAGGTTACTTCCTACGAGCAGTACTTC.

Here the CDR3 reads CASSYTADTQYF. The CDR3 DNA follows: TGTGCCAGCAGTTATACAGCAGATACGCAGTATTTT. This chain links TRBV6-6 with TRBJ2-3, with D uncertain. CDR1 MNHNY and CDR2 SVGAGI come from the germline V gene (reference sequence). V lost 3 bases to trimming and J lost 4 bases, with 5 bases between them. This CDR3 is built from 12 residues.